This T cell receptor (beta chain) was sequenced during a study of blood T cell repertoires in COVID-19. Whole-study context: COVID-19 samples collected from the United States, Italy and Spain covered acute and convalescent phases.

Methods used by the authors: It was from reference gene primer amplification that nucleated cell counts were estimated. This table comes from immunoSEQ multiplex PCR, and its TCRdb copy is limited to in-frame clones, with some not included. That table furnishes V, J and clone size, whereas the DNA furnished D and trimming. The table includes some 390,000 clones, 85% to 90% detected once. Germline-derived CDR1 and CDR2 are KGHSH and LQKENI. The CDR3 contains 15 residues. V trimming: 5 bases; J trimming: 3 bases; junction bases outside the gene matches: 3. This clone has a handful of counts. Clinical history as reported by participants underpinned cohort assignment. Symptom resolution, clearance, or two negative PCRs marked donors in Cohort 3 as recovered.

The sequence derives from a man aged 25-40 years who had recovered from COVID-19. The sample comprised PBMCs or T cells enriched from blood (not recorded which). The J gene is TRBJ2-7, the V gene TRBV18, with 14 bases matching TRBD2. This chain's CDR3 is CASSTGTSGSYEQYF. The CDR3 nucleotides read TGTGCCAGCTCAACGGGGACTAGCGGGAGCTACGAGCAGTACTTC. The entire variable domain, with the rest obtained from reference TRBV18 and TRBJ2-7, is as follows: NAGVMQNPRHLVRRRGQEARLRCSPMKGHSHVYWYRQLPEEGLKFMVYLQKENIIDESGMPKERFSAEFPKEGPSILRIQQVVRGDSAAYFCASSTGTSGSYEQYFGPGTRLTVT.